Listed below are T cell receptor beta chains from one sample, sequenced in a study of metastatic and nonmetastatic thyroid tumors. TCRdb re-called clones via MiXCR from the PCR reads. This table holds fewer than 4,500 clones, roughly 30% found once. The sample taken for sequencing was adjacent normal tissue. These TCRs come from a male donor with papillary thyroid cancer or a benign thyroid nodule (not recorded which). Some clones in this sample may be carry-over from other donors' samples. Each CDR3 is given without its conserved first and last residue. Clone sizes are given selectively: once, few, many, or a class where the clone is expanded.

TRBV11-2	TRBJ1-1	once	11	ASSFGGRLEAF
TRBV7-3	TRBJ1-1	once	15	ASSLGVGDYRRTEAF
TRBV6-1	TRBJ2-1	NA	15	ASSVTTSGRSYNEQF
TRBV2	TRBJ2-1	few	10	ASGQGYNEQF
TRBV18	TRBJ1-6	NA	11	ASAQDGNSPLH
TRBV20-1	TRBJ2-5	NA	13	SAPSSGIGGETQY
TRBV6-2/TRBV6-3	TRBJ2-3	large	12	ASSYLGPTDTQY
TRBV4-1	TRBJ2-2	NA	14	ASSQGTASNTGELF
TRBV27	TRBJ2-2	NA	13	ASRKGGNGPGELF
TRBV27	TRBJ2-7	few	12	ASSQRQAKYEQY
TRBV24-1	TRBJ2-5	NA	15	ATSDLQTSGNQETQY
TRBV10-1	TRBJ2-3	few	17	ARHATTRGQGGLGDTQY
TRBV12-3/TRBV12-4	TRBJ2-1	NA	15	ASSVGPSGGAKNEQF
TRBV11-2	TRBJ2-7	NA	15	ASSVLSGATILYEQY
TRBV6-1	TRBJ1-3	large	10	ASRSSGNTIY
TRBV9	TRBJ2-3	NA	12	ASSVAPNTDTQY
TRBV11-2	TRBJ1-1	few	13	ASSSSSGWNTEAF
TRBV29-1	TRBJ2-3	many	12	SVVQRGGADTQY
TRBV19	TRBJ2-7	few	11	ASSMGHSYEQY
TRBV6-1	TRBJ2-7	few	13	ASSGVRTGDNEQY
TRBV11-1	TRBJ2-7	NA	14	ASSGFWTGSSYEQY
TRBV6-2/TRBV6-3	TRBJ2-1	NA	14	ASSYSESGRGYEQF